A single sample gave rise to the 15 T cell receptor beta chains below, sequenced in a study of T cell repertoires in cytomegalovirus infection. A single record per CDR3 protein comes from TCRdb applying MiXCR to the reads. The sample lists tens of thousands of distinct CDR3 sequences, about 48% seen once, with 90% in the top ten. These receptors' targets are unknown. The source material was CD8+ T cells from cultured PBMCs, sampled from culture after CMV antigen stimulation. The source of these receptors is a human donor in good health (CMV status not recorded). Some clones in this sample may be carry-over from other donors' samples.

This clonotype has more than one count but fewer than ten. The V gene is TRBV19, the J gene TRBJ2-2; D is unresolved. The CDR3 length is 15 residues. The germline gives CDR1 LNHDA, CDR2 SQIVND (reference sequence). Deletions cut 3 bases from V and 5 bases from J, with 13 bases between. This CDR3 is CASSISTTWTGELFF. The CDR3 DNA sequence: TGTGCCAGTAGTATCTCCACCACATGGACCGGGGAGCTGTTTTTT.

V usage is TRBV7-8 and J usage is TRBJ1-2; no definite D call. This CDR3 spans 11 amino acids. Trimming stripped 4 bases from V and 8 bases from J, with 8 bases between. The germline V gene encodes CDR1 SGHVS and CDR2 FQNEAQ. The DNA of the CDR3 is TGTGCCAGCAGCTCGGGCGGGGGCTACACCTTC. Translating gives CASSSGGGYTF.

The chain is built from TRBV7-6 and TRBJ1-1; the D is unclear. The germline gives CDR1 SGHVS, CDR2 FNYEAQ. With 5 bases removed from V and 5 bases from J, the gap between germline ends came to 15 bases. The CDR3 totals 14 residues. The CDR3 DNA reads TGTGCCAGCAGCACTCCAGAAAGCTGGACTGAAGCTTTCTTT. As protein: CASSTPESWTEAFF.

J is TRBJ2-3 and V is TRBV19; 10 bases line up with TRBD2. The CDR3 is made up of 19 amino acids. The germline V gene encodes CDR1 LNHDA and CDR2 SQIVND (reference sequence). Germline trimming cut 6 bases from V and 3 bases from J; bases unmatched to any gene: 18. The CDR3 nucleotides read TGTGCCAGTAGCCCCAGGGTCCTAGCGGGAGTACTGGGGACAGATACGCAGTATTTT. This sequence encodes CASSPRVLAGVLGTDTQYF.

The rearrangement uses TRBV7-6 and TRBJ1-1; unclear D gene. CDR3 length equals 13 residues. CDR1 and CDR2 (germline): SGHVS, FNYEAQ. V was clipped by 5 bases and J by 1 base, with 8 bases between them. CDR3 in amino acids: CASSPGPNTEAFF. DNA for the CDR3: TGTGCCAGCAGCCCGGGTCCGAACACTGAAGCTTTCTTT.

This chain uses TRBV7-2 with TRBJ2-1; D is perhaps TRBD1 (5 bases). Deletions cut 5 bases from V and 6 bases from J, with 14 bases between. This CDR3 spans 14 amino acids. From germline, CDR1 is SGHTA and CDR2 FQGNSA. This chain's CDR3 is CASSLWGSLNEQFF. The CDR3 bases are TGTGCCAGCAGCCTCTGGGGCTCCCTCAATGAGCAGTTCTTC.

This chain joins TRBV27 and TRBJ2-7, with a possible D match to TRBD2 (5 bases). V gave up 5 bases and J gave up 2 bases, with 10 bases separating them. This CDR3 has 13 amino acids. In germline, CDR1 is MNHEY, CDR2 SMNVEV (reference sequence). As DNA, the CDR3 is TGTGCCAGCAGTGAAGGACTTACCTACGAGCAGTACTTC. Translation gives CASSEGLTYEQYF.

This clonotype was observed many times. This sequence joins TRBV7-2 and TRBJ2-7; 7 bases are a match to TRBD2. Germline CDR1 is SGHTA and CDR2 is FQGNSA. Losses at the gene ends were 1 base for V and 4 bases for J; bases not matched to a gene: 10. The length of the CDR3 is 16 residues. The DNA for the CDR3 is TGTGCCAGCAGCTTAGGGCAGGGCGGGAGAGGGTACGAGCAGTACTTC. It codes for CASSLGQGGRGYEQYF.

The rearrangement joins TRBV19 to TRBJ1-5; D is possibly TRBD1 (5 bases). The CDR3 loop spans 14 amino acids. The V end was cut by 1 base, the J end by 6 bases, with 10 bases between. Germline CDR1 LNHDA, CDR2 SQIVND (reference sequence). The CDR3 loop reads CASSIGAGRQPQHF. For the CDR3, the DNA is TGTGCCAGTAGTATAGGAGCAGGGCGTCAGCCCCAGCATTTT.

The rearrangement joins TRBV5-5 to TRBJ2-7; 10 bases map to TRBD2. Per germline, CDR1 SGHKS and CDR2 YYEKEE (reference sequence). The CDR3 covers 18 residues. V gave up 1 base and J gave up 4 bases; unmatched junction bases: 14. CDR3 in amino acids: CASSLRIKAGGPQYEQYF. The CDR3 DNA reads TGTGCCAGCAGCTTGCGCATAAAAGCGGGAGGGCCCCAATACGAGCAGTACTTC.

The genes are TRBV7-6 and TRBJ2-7; D unclear. Germline V CDR1 and CDR2: SGHVS, FNYEAQ. The CDR3 is 14 residues long. Trimming left V 4 bases short and J 3 bases short, with 13 bases between. The CDR3 loop reads CASSSTEGLYEQYF. DNA for the CDR3: TGTGCCAGCAGCTCGACCGAAGGGCTCTACGAGCAGTACTTC. The variable domain in full, with the rest retrieved from reference TRBV7-6 and TRBJ2-7, is GAGVSQSPRYKVTKRGQDVALRCDPISGHVSLYWYRQALGQGPEFLTYFNYEAQQDKSGLPNDRFSAERPEGSISTLTIQRTEQRDSAMYRCASSSTEGLYEQYFGPGTRLTVT.

This clonotype was detected only once. The rearrangement uses TRBV19 and TRBJ2-1; 8 bases line up with TRBD1. Unmatched junction bases numbered 3, after V lost 7 bases and J lost 1 base. Per germline, CDR1 LNHDA and CDR2 SQIVND (reference sequence). The CDR3 length is 14 residues. The CDR3 is CASKTGGSYNEQFF. The CDR3 DNA reads as TGTGCCAGTAAAACAGGGGGATCCTACAATGAGCAGTTCTTC.

The rearrangement joins TRBV20-1 to TRBJ1-2, with a weak D call TRBD1 (5 bases). This CDR3 region has 13 residues. Germline CDR1 is DFQATT and CDR2 is SNEGSKA (reference sequence). Trimming cost V 0 bases and J 1 base, with 6 bases left between them. The CDR3 bases are TGCAGTGCTAGAGATCAGGGTAACTATGGCTACACCTTC. It translates to CSARDQGNYGYTF.

The V call is TRBV11-2, the J call TRBJ1-1; D is undetermined. The germline V gene has CDR1 SGHAT and CDR2 FQNNGV. The CDR3 sequence is 13 residues long. V was trimmed by 1 base and J by 7 bases, leaving 10 bases between them. CDR3 protein: CASSLALALEAFF. DNA of the CDR3: TGTGCCAGCAGCTTAGCACTTGCGCTTGAAGCTTTCTTT.

The V call is TRBV7-2, the J call TRBJ2-1, with TRBD2 identical over 7 bases. The CDR3 extends over 15 amino acids. Per germline, CDR1 SGHTA and CDR2 FQGNSA. The trim removed 5 bases at V and 6 bases at J, leaving 10 bases unmatched. CDR3 sequence (DNA): TGTGCCAGCAGCAGACTAGATTGGGGGGGCAATGAGCAGTTCTTC. Residues: CASSRLDWGGNEQFF.